Reported below is one TCR beta chain. The sample is drawn from a study of OX40 agonist ivuxolimab in advanced cancers. Using immunoSEQ multiplex PCR, the repertoire was profiled, and TCRdb retains in-frame clones only, with some absent. This table holds some 67,000 clones, around 85% found once. The CDR3 sequence is 15 residues long. The germline V gene has CDR1 SNHLY and CDR2 FYNNEI. Trimming cost V 6 bases and J 2 bases; bases outside gene matches: 7. This receptor was identified in an adult with an advanced solid tumor such as melanoma, head and neck, liver or kidney cancer. Here the sequenced sample was CD4+ or CD8+ T cells sorted from blood, taken in a trial of the OX40 agonist ivuxolimab. The rearrangement joins TRBV2 to TRBJ1-2; 9 bases fit TRBD1. CDR3 sequence (DNA): TGTGCCAGCAGACGGGACAGGGCGCTGAACTATGGCTACACCTTC. Its translation: CASRRDRALNYGYTF.